This T cell receptor (beta chain) was recovered during a study of cytomegalovirus exposure and HLA in healthy donors. Study conclusions and caveats: For cytomegalovirus status, the classifier reportedly gave diagnoses with high specificity and sensitivity.

The PCR used 60 Vbeta and 13 Jbeta primers. Sequencing was performed with immunoSEQ multiplex PCR; in TCRdb, only in-frame clones are kept and a portion is missing. The sample consists of about 140,000 clones, approximately 83% of them appearing once. In the case of this clone: The antigen is undetermined.

The CDR3 covers 14 residues. V lost 7 bases to trimming and J lost 0 bases, with 11 bases between them. Germline CDR1 MNHEY, CDR2 SVGAGI. This chain links TRBV6-5 with TRBJ2-3, with D possibly being TRBD2 (5 bases). Sample: PBMCs. The receptor was isolated from a woman aged 40 to 50 in good health and CMV-seronegative. CDR3 DNA: TGTGCCAGCAAGGACCGGACTAGCACAGATACGCAGTATTTT. Translation gives CASKDRTSTDTQYF.